This TCR beta chain was found in a study of T-cell memory formation after mild COVID-19. TCRdb passed the 5' RACE reads through MiXCR, listing each CDR3 protein once. The repertoire holds approximately 450,000 distinct CDR3 sequences, with 15% to 20% as singletons. With V trimmed by 5 bases and J by 11 bases, 10 bases remained unmatched. CDR1 is SGHTA, CDR2 FQGTGA, per germline. The CDR3 is 13 amino acids. The chain combines TRBV7-3 with TRBJ1-2; 8 positions agree with TRBD1. Sequencing input: PBMCs or a T cell subset sorted from them (not recorded which). The clonotype was recovered from an adult woman who had mild COVID-19 (a few samples of this study predate the infection). Cell type and time point are not known. The CDR3 DNA follows: TGTGCCAGCAGCCCCGGACAGGGTCGGGGATACACCTTC. It codes for CASSPGQGRGYTF.